A single sample is the source of the 23 T cell receptor beta chains below, sequenced in a study of read filtering for tumor transcriptome and immune sequencing. Molecular barcoded adaptors covering alpha/delta and beta/gamma chains were used on roughly 370 ng RNA. TCRdb independently ran MiXCR on the reads; one entry per CDR3 protein. The data hold about 41,000 distinct CDR3 sequences, with roughly 13% observed a single time. Sequenced material: a population of CD138-negative cells sorted from bone marrow. These receptors came from a donor at least 40 years old with multiple myeloma.

The chain recombines TRBV7-9 with TRBJ2-1, with 7 bases fitting TRBD1. Trimming at V came to 2 bases and at J to 7 bases, leaving 2 bases not matched to a gene. The germline V gene has CDR1 SEHNR and CDR2 FQNEAQ (reference sequence). The CDR3 is made up of 13 amino acids. CDR3 in amino acids: CASSLTGENEQFF. The CDR3 DNA sequence: TGTGCCAGCAGCTTAACAGGGGAAAATGAGCAGTTCTTC.

The sample holds many counts of this clonotype. The CDR3 here is CSAAGTSGSSTDTQYF. The CDR3 nucleotides are TGCAGTGCCGCAGGGACTAGCGGGAGCAGCACAGATACGCAGTATTTT. This chain connects TRBV20-1 to TRBJ2-3; 14 bases line up with TRBD2. The CDR3 spans 16 residues. Trimming cost V 6 bases and J 0 bases; bases outside gene matches: 5. Germline V gene sequence: CDR1 DFQATT, CDR2 SNEGSKA (reference sequence).

This chain uses TRBV4-2 with TRBJ2-7; 9 bases match TRBD2. Germline lookup yields CDR1 LGHNA and CDR2 YNFKEQ. CDR3 length: 17 residues. V lost 1 base, J lost 9 bases, and 16 bases stayed unmatched. The CDR3: CASSQVGGLAPRGGQYF. CDR3 coding DNA: TGTGCCAGCAGCCAAGTGGGGGGACTAGCTCCTCGTGGGGGGCAGTACTTC.

This clonotype appeared many times. The rearrangement uses TRBV30 and TRBJ2-5; possibly TRBD2 for D (6 bases). V was cut by 3 bases and J by 1 base, with 12 bases left in between. This CDR3 has 14 amino acids. Germline V gene lookup returns CDR1 GTSNPN and CDR2 SVGIG (reference sequence). In DNA, the CDR3 is TGTGCCTGGAGCGGTAGCGGCTTCCAAGAGACCCAGTACTTC. Translated: CAWSGSGFQETQYF. The variable domain in full, with the rest retrieved from reference TRBV30 and TRBJ2-5, is SQTIHQWPATLVQPVGSPLSLECTVEGTSNPNLYWYRQAAGRGLQLLFYSVGIGQISSEVPQNLSASRPQDRQFILSSKKLLLSDSGFYLCAWSGSGFQETQYFGPGTRLLVL.

This clonotype was detected a few times. This sequence joins TRBV28 and TRBJ1-5, with D hard to call. There are 12 residues in the CDR3. The germline V gene encodes CDR1 MDHEN and CDR2 SYDVKM. Trimming left V 4 bases short and J 9 bases short, with 10 bases between. CDR3 region: CASSSPMGPQHF. In DNA, the CDR3 is TGTGCCAGCAGTTCTCCCATGGGGCCCCAGCATTTT.

In its sample, this clonotype was seen many times. V usage is TRBV18 and J usage is TRBJ2-5; D possibly corresponds to TRBD1 (6 bases). The germline V gene encodes CDR1 KGHSH and CDR2 LQKENI. The CDR3 loop spans 14 amino acids. The V and J ends lost 2 bases and 5 bases respectively, with 12 bases between them. CDR3 loop: CASSPAGVAETQYF. CDR3 in DNA: TGTGCCAGCTCACCAGCAGGGGTCGCTGAGACCCAGTACTTC. The full variable domain, its missing parts supplied by reference TRBV18 and TRBJ2-5, is NAGVMQNPRHLVRRRGQEARLRCSPMKGHSHVYWYRQLPEEGLKFMVYLQKENIIDESGMPKERFSAEFPKEGPSILRIQQVVRGDSAAYFCASSPAGVAETQYFGPGTRLLVL.

The sample holds a few counts of this clonotype. The CDR3 DNA reads as TGCAGTGTGTCGAGCGGGCGGGAGAGCACAGATACGCAGTATTTT. Its protein product is CSVSSGRESTDTQYF. This chain connects TRBV20-1 to TRBJ2-3; 7 nucleotides match TRBD2. The CDR3 spans 15 residues. After removal of 7 bases from V and 0 bases from J, the junction contained 10 bases not matched to a gene. From germline, CDR1 is DFQATT and CDR2 SNEGSKA (reference sequence).

The sample holds many counts of this clonotype. The rearrangement links TRBV19 to TRBJ2-4; maybe TRBD2 (6 bases). Germline V gene data show CDR1 as LNHDA and CDR2 as SQIVND (reference sequence). The V end lost 5 bases, the J end lost 6 bases, and 20 bases lay between the germline ends. The CDR3 has 16 residues. CDR3 nucleotides: TGTGCCAGTAGTTCCACACGGGGGACGGCAGCAAACATTCAGTACTTC. Translation: CASSSTRGTAANIQYF.

The rearrangement joins TRBV7-9 to TRBJ2-2; D is undetermined. The CDR3 is 14 residues long. The germline V and J ends were trimmed by 5 bases and 3 bases, with 10 bases remaining between them. Germline CDR1 SEHNR, CDR2 FQNEAQ (reference sequence). The CDR3 DNA follows: TGTGCCAGCAGCCCCATGGCCGACACCGGGGAGCTGTTTTTT. Its translation is CASSPMADTGELFF.

This clonotype appeared many times. The V call is TRBV6-4, the J call TRBJ2-1, with 9 bases identical to TRBD2. This CDR3 contains 15 residues. The V and J ends lost 3 bases and 2 bases, in that order; junction bases with no gene match: 2. Germline V gene sequence: CDR1 MRHNA, CDR2 SNTAGT. The CDR3 region has the DNA TGTGCCAGCAGTGAACTAGCGGGCGCCTACAATGAGCAGTTCTTC. Its translation is CASSELAGAYNEQFF.

This clonotype was seen ten or more times. The CDR3 loop reads CASSQDWREGYNEQFF. CDR3 nucleotides: TGCGCCAGCAGCCAAGATTGGCGGGAGGGGTACAATGAGCAGTTCTTC. The chain links TRBV4-3 to TRBJ2-1; 9 nucleotides match TRBD2. Germline V gene sequence: CDR1 LGHNA, CDR2 YSLEER. J was trimmed by 4 bases and V by 0 bases; bases with no gene match: 4. The CDR3 contains 16 residues.

The sample holds many counts of this clonotype. The CDR3 loop reads CASSQLAIIRANEKLFF. DNA for the CDR3: TGTGCCAGCAGCCAGCTGGCTATTATAAGGGCTAATGAAAAACTGTTTTTT. The genes are TRBV7-8 and TRBJ1-4; D not certain. V was trimmed by 5 bases and J by 3 bases, leaving 19 bases between them. The germline V gene has CDR1 SGHVS and CDR2 FQNEAQ. This CDR3 region has 17 residues.

This clonotype was seen at least ten times. The rearrangement links TRBV11-2 to TRBJ2-1, with 9 positions matching TRBD1. The trim removed 4 bases at V and 9 bases at J, leaving 1 base unmatched. There are 12 residues in the CDR3. Germline V gives CDR1 SGHAT, CDR2 FQNNGV. The CDR3 region is CASSWTGVEQFF. The CDR3 coding sequence is TGTGCCAGCAGCTGGACAGGGGTTGAGCAGTTCTTC.

In this sample, this clonotype turned up many times. The rearrangement links TRBV7-9 to TRBJ2-1, with D possibly TRBD2 on 6 matching bases. The V end lost 1 base, the J end lost 9 bases, and 19 bases lay between the germline ends. Germline values: CDR1 SEHNR, CDR2 FQNEAQ (reference sequence). The length of the CDR3 is 16 residues. This chain's CDR3 is CASSLVSGEVPGEQFF. The CDR3 coding sequence is TGTGCCAGCAGCTTAGTTAGCGGAGAGGTCCCCGGTGAGCAGTTCTTC.

This clonotype was counted a few times. This chain uses TRBV12-3 or TRBV12-4 with TRBJ1-2; no clear D. The CDR3 length is 15 residues. With 8 bases removed from V and 2 bases from J, the gap between germline ends came to 18 bases. The CDR3 protein is CASSKEPGDNYGYTF. The CDR3 DNA is TGTGCCAGCTCTAAAGAGCCGGGAGACAACTATGGCTACACCTTC.

This clonotype was seen repeatedly, ten times or more. The chain has TRBV20-1 and TRBJ2-7; 8 nucleotides agree with TRBD1. Trimming cost V 5 bases and J 6 bases; bases outside gene matches: 6. Germline-derived CDR1 and CDR2 are DFQATT and SNEGSKA (reference sequence). CDR3 length: 12 amino acids. CDR3 residues: CSALNRGSEQYF. CDR3 coding DNA: TGCAGTGCTTTAAACAGGGGGTCCGAGCAGTACTTC.

This clonotype was detected many times. The chain employs TRBV20-1 and TRBJ2-2; D possibly corresponds to TRBD2 (5 bases). V gave up 3 bases and J gave up 4 bases, with 15 bases separating them. In germline, CDR1 is DFQATT, CDR2 SNEGSKA (reference sequence). CDR3 length: 15 residues. The CDR3 is CSASGWLASTGELFF. In DNA, the CDR3 is TGCAGTGCTAGTGGCTGGCTAGCTTCCACCGGGGAGCTGTTTTTT.

There are many counts of this clonotype. The V call is TRBV10-3, the J call TRBJ2-4, with a weak D call TRBD2 (5 bases). Germline V gene sequence: CDR1 ENHRY, CDR2 SYGVKD. V was shortened by 3 bases and J by 2 bases, with 17 bases between the two germline ends. The CDR3 runs to 17 residues. CDR3 coding DNA: TGTGCCATCAGTGAATTTCCCGCTACCGGGACCAAAAACATTCAGTACTTC. Translated: CAISEFPATGTKNIQYF.

As for this clonotype: A read error likely explains this, since a far larger clone differs by one base. This chain links TRBV11-1 with TRBJ2-7; D gene uncertain. CDR1 and CDR2 (germline): SGHAT, FQDESV (reference sequence). This CDR3 spans 14 amino acids. The CDR3 here is CASSPIAKTYKQYF. In DNA form, the CDR3 reads TGTGCCAGCAGCCCCATAGCAAAAACCTACAAGCAGTACTTC.

In its sample, this clonotype was seen many times. This chain joins TRBV5-5 and TRBJ1-1, with a possible D match to TRBD1 (5 bases). Germline V CDR1 and CDR2: SGHKS, YYEKEE (reference sequence). The CDR3 has 13 amino acids. Between the trimmed V and J ends, which lost 2 bases and 11 bases, there was a span of 16 bases. Here the CDR3 reads CASSFETSRDAFF. Written as DNA, the CDR3 is TGTGCCAGCAGCTTCGAAACCAGCAGGGATGCTTTCTTT.

This clonotype was seen ten or more times. The chain has TRBV20-1 and TRBJ2-5, with D possibly being TRBD1 (5 bases). V lost 0 bases and J lost 5, with 16 bases in between. This CDR3 is 15 amino acids long. Germline V gene sequence: CDR1 DFQATT, CDR2 SNEGSKA (reference sequence). Written as DNA, the CDR3 is TGCAGTGCTAGAGATAATAGGGGATTGATGGAGACCCAGTACTTC. Amino acid sequence: CSARDNRGLMETQYF.

A single count supports this clonotype. J is TRBJ2-1 and V is TRBV4-3; D assignment may be TRBD1 or TRBD2 (5 bases each). Germline loops: CDR1 LGHNA, CDR2 YSLEER. V was cut by 0 bases and J by 15 bases, with 18 bases left in between. The CDR3 runs 14 residues. The CDR3: CASSQDFGTHGRFF. CDR3 nucleotide sequence: TGCGCCAGCAGCCAAGATTTCGGGACCCATGGGCGGTTCTTC.

In its sample, this clonotype was seen many times. The CDR3 DNA reads TGTGCCAGCAACCTAGGCGGCCCGGTGAGCGGGGAGCTGTTTTTT. It encodes CASNLGGPVSGELFF. This chain uses TRBV7-2 with TRBJ2-2; D is uncertain. CDR1 and CDR2 (germline): SGHTA, FQGNSA. The V and J ends lost 7 bases and 7 bases respectively, with 19 bases between them. The CDR3 is 15 amino acids.